The clone carrying this TCR beta chain came up once. At one boundary the junction diverges from the germline segment, which might be a read error. Germline CDR1 is LNHDA and CDR2 is SQIVND (reference sequence). The CDR3 loop spans 14 amino acids. The entry originates in a study of blood T cell repertoires in COVID-19. For the study at large: From T cells, B-cell-depleted T cells, or PBMCs came the material, which was cDNA or gDNA.

The method was immunoSEQ multiplex PCR; TCRdb's version includes in-frame clones alone and lacks a portion of them. The table shows about 190,000 clones, with less than 85% occurring only once. Sequenced: peripheral blood. The chain has TRBV19 and TRBJ1-6; 8 bases are shared with TRBD1. The receptor comes from a woman between 45 and 60 years old with acute or convalescent COVID-19. The CDR3 loop is CASCIQGVDSPLHF. The CDR3 coding sequence is TGTGCCAGTTGTATACAGGGGGTCGATTCACCCCTCCACTTT.